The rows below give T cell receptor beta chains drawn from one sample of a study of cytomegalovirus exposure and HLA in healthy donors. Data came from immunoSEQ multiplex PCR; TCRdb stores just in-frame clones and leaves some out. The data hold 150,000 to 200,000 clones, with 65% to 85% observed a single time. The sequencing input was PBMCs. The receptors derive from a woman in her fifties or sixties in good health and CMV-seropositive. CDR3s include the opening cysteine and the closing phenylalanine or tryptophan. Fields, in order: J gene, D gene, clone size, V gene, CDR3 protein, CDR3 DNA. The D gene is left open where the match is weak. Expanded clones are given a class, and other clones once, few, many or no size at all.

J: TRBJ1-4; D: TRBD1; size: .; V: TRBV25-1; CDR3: CASSELGTVATNEKLFF; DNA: TGTGCCAGCAGTGAGCTTGGGACAGTAGCAACTAATGAAAAACTGTTTTTT
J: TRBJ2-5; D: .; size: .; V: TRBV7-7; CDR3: CASSPTGFQETQYF; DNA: TGTGCTAGCAGCCCAACAGGATTTCAAGAGACCCAGTACTTC
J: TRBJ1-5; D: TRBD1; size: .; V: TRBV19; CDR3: CASKQGGQGSQPQHF; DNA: TGTGCCAGCAAGCAAGGGGGACAGGGGAGTCAGCCCCAGCATTTT
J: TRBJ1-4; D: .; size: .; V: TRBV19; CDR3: CASSGGAFSTNEKLFF; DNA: TGTGCCAGCTCGGGGGGGGCCTTCTCAACTAATGAAAAACTGTTTTTT
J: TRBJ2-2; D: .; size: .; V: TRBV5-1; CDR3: CASSLVLGEAGELFF; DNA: TGCGCCAGCAGCTTGGTCTTAGGGGAGGCCGGGGAGCTGTTTTTT
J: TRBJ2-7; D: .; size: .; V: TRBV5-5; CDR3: CASSLALGEQYF; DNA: TGTGCCAGCAGCTTGGCCCTCGGGGAGCAGTACTTC
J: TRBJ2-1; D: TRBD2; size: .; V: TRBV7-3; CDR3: CASSFGLAGLNEQFF; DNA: TGTGCCAGCAGCTTCGGACTAGCGGGTCTCAATGAGCAGTTCTTC
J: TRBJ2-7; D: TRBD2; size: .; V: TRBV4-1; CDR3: CASSQVSSGGAHEQYF; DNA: TGCGCCAGCAGCCAAGTTTCTAGCGGGGGGGCCCACGAGCAGTACTTC
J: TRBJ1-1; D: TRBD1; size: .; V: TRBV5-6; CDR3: CASSLGQGAAGNPEAFF; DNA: TGTGCCAGCAGCTTGGGACAGGGGGCCGCAGGTAACCCTGAAGCTTTCTTT
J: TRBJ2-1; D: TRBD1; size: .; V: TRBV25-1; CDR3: CASSDAGGIYNEQFF; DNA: TGTGCCAGCAGTGATGCAGGGGGTATCTACAATGAGCAGTTCTTC
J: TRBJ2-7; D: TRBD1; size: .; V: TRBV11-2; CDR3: CASSSQQGWLYEQYF; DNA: TGTGCCAGCAGCTCCCAACAGGGGTGGTTATACGAGCAGTACTTC
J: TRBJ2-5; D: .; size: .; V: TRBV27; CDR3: CASSPLQGGQETQYF; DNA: TGTGCCAGCAGTCCCCTGCAGGGGGGCCAAGAGACCCAGTACTTC
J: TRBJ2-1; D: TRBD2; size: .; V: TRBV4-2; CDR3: CASSLGGLAAYNEQFF; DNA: TGTGCCAGCAGCCTCGGGGGTCTAGCGGCTTACAATGAGCAGTTCTTC
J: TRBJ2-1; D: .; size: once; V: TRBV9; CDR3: CASSVAQWYNEQFF; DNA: TGTGCCAGCAGCGTAGCTCAGTGGTACAATGAGCAGTTCTTC
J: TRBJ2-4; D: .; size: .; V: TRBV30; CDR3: CAWSNGLTKNIQYF; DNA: TGTGCCTGGAGCAACGGTCTAACCAAAAACATTCAGTACTTC
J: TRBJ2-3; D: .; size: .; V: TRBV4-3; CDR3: CASSQDGSGVGAADTQYF; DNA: TGCGCCAGCAGCCAAGATGGTTCGGGAGTGGGTGCAGCAGATACGCAGTATTTT
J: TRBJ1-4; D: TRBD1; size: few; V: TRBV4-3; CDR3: CASSRLRGTGSEKLFF; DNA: TGCGCCAGCAGCCGACTGAGGGGGACAGGGAGTGAAAAACTGTTTTTT
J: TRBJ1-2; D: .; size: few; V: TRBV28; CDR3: CASSLMGSYGYTF; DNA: TGTGCCAGCAGTTTGATGGGGAGCTATGGCTACACCTTC
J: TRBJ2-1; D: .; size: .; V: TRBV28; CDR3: CASNRRAPNEQFF; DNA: TGTGCCAGCAATCGGCGGGCACCCAATGAGCAGTTCTTC
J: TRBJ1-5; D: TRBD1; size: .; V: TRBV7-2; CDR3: CASSQGQGTVQPQHF; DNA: TGTGCCAGCAGCCAGGGACAGGGAACGGTGCAGCCCCAGCATTTT